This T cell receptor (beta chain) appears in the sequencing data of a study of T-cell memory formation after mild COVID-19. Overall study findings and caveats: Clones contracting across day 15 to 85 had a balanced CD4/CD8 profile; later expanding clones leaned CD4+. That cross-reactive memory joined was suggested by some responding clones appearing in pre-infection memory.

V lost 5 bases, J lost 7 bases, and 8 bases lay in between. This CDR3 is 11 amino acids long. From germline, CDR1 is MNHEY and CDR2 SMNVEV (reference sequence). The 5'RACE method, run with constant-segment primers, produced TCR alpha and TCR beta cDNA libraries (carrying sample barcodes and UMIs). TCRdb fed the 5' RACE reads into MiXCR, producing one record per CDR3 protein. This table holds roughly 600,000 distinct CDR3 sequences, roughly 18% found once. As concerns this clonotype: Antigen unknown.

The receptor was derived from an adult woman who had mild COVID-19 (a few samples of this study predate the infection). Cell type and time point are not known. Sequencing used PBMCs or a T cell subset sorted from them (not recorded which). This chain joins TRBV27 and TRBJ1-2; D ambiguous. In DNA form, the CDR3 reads TGTGCCAGCAGTGATCGGTTTGGCTACACCTTC. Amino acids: CASSDRFGYTF.